The clone carrying this T cell receptor (beta chain) was found a few times. Antigen specificity is unknown. The CDR3 is 11 residues long. CDR1 and CDR2 (germline): SGHRS, YFSETQ. With 6 bases removed from V and 5 bases from J, the gap between germline ends came to 7 bases. This entry belongs to a study of identical twins. Study results and limitations: Excess low generation probability was seen in twin-shared out-of-frame alpha sequences.

TCRdb reprocessed the 5' RACE reads via MiXCR and lists one record per CDR3 protein. The repertoire holds a few hundred thousand distinct CDR3 sequences, with roughly 9% as singletons. Material for sequencing was naive T cells sorted from blood. The J gene is TRBJ2-3, the V gene TRBV5-1; D may be TRBD2 (5 bases). The TCR sequence derives from a woman aged 45-65 years in good health. The CDR3 coding sequence is TGCGCCAGCAAAGAGGGAGATACGCAGTATTTT. Translation gives CASKEGDTQYF. The full variable domain, completed using reference TRBV5-1 and TRBJ2-3, is KAGVTQTPRYLIKTRGQQVTLSCSPISGHRSVSWYQQTPGQGLQFLFEYFSETQRNKGNFPGRFSGRQFSNSRSEMNVSTLELGDSALYLCASKEGDTQYFGPGTRLTVL.